Listed below are T cell receptor beta chains from one sample, sequenced in a study of blood T cell repertoires in COVID-19. TCRdb's copy holds only in-frame clones and misses some; the assay was immunoSEQ multiplex PCR. Here the sample spans roughly 140,000 clones, approximately 85% being singletons. What was sequenced was peripheral blood. Source of these receptors: a woman aged 60 to 75 with COVID-19, enrolled during active disease. CDR3s include the opening cysteine and the closing phenylalanine or tryptophan. D genes are given only for firm matches. Expanded clones are given a class, and other clones once, few, many or no size at all.

J,size,V,length,D,CDR3,DNA
TRBJ1-5,NA,TRBV6-4,14,NA,CASSDLADNQPQHF,TGTGCCAGCAGTGATTTGGCGGACAATCAGCCCCAGCATTTT
TRBJ1-1,NA,TRBV19,13,NA,CASSVRQGSRAFF,TGTGCCAGTAGTGTGCGTCAGGGGTCCCGCGCTTTCTTT
TRBJ1-4,large,TRBV9,14,TRBD1,CASSVGGGYEKLFF,TGTGCCAGCAGCGTCGGAGGGGGCTACGAAAAACTGTTTTTT
TRBJ2-3,few,TRBV4-2,16,NA,CASSQGSNLETDTQYF,TGTGCCAGCAGCCAAGGTTCGAACTTAGAAACAGATACGCAGTATTTT
TRBJ2-1,NA,TRBV11-2,15,NA,CASSSQGRLSNEQFF,TGTGCCAGCAGCTCCCAGGGGAGACTAAGCAATGAGCAGTTCTTC
TRBJ2-2,NA,TRBV1,16,NA,CTSSQVIAGHTGELFF,TGCACCAGCAGCCAAGTGATAGCGGGGCACACCGGGGAGCTGTTTTTT
TRBJ1-2,NA,TRBV5-5,13,TRBD1,CASSRDRGPFYTF,TGTGCCAGCAGCCGCGACAGGGGTCCCTTTTACACCTTC
TRBJ1-6,NA,TRBV30,18,NA,CAWSVGVRSTSYNSPLHF,TGTGCCTGGAGTGTTGGTGTCAGATCAACCTCCTATAATTCACCCCTCCACTTT
TRBJ1-1,many,TRBV4-2,19,NA,CASSQDLGGRVLGGTEAFF,TGTGCCAGCAGCCAAGATCTTGGGGGCAGGGTCCTTGGCGGCACTGAAGCTTTCTTT
TRBJ2-7,NA,TRBV11-1,13,NA,CASSLTRGGEQYF,TGTGCCAGCAGCTTAACCAGGGGCGGCGAGCAGTACTTC
TRBJ1-2,NA,TRBV3-1/TRBV3-2,11,NA,CASSQRDGYTF,TGTGCCAGCAGCCAGCGAGATGGCTACACCTTC
TRBJ2-3,NA,TRBV5-4,15,TRBD1,CASSLARQGTDTQYF,TGTGCCAGCAGCTTGGCGAGACAGGGTACGGATACGCAGTATTTT
TRBJ1-3,few,TRBV11-3,13,NA,CASRSSSGNTIYF,TGTGCCAGCAGATCGAGCTCTGGAAACACCATATATTTT
TRBJ1-1,NA,TRBV5-4,15,TRBD1,CASSRKQGWNTEAFF,TGTGCCAGCAGCCGAAAACAGGGGTGGAACACTGAAGCTTTCTTT
TRBJ2-1,NA,TRBV7-8,14,TRBD2,CASSFRTSGDEQFF,TGTGCCAGCAGCTTTAGGACTAGCGGGGATGAGCAGTTCTTC
TRBJ1-1,NA,TRBV7-9,16,TRBD1,CASSPDRASMNTEAFF,TGTGCCAGCAGCCCGGACAGGGCTTCTATGAACACTGAAGCTTTCTTT
TRBJ2-6,NA,TRBV6-5,14,NA,CASYDNSGANVLTF,TGTGCCAGCTATGACAACTCTGGGGCCAACGTCCTGACTTTC
TRBJ1-2,NA,TRBV7-8,14,TRBD1,CASSSRDRHYGYTF,TGTGCCAGCAGCTCTCGGGACAGGCACTATGGCTACACCTTC
TRBJ1-2,NA,TRBV25-1,18,TRBD1,CASSEFGSGGAGMGGYTF,TGTGCCAGCAGTGAATTTGGGTCAGGGGGCGCAGGAATGGGTGGCTACACCTTC
TRBJ1-5,NA,TRBV5-1,16,TRBD1,CASSLGQGTSNQPQHF,TGCGCCAGCAGCTTGGGACAGGGTACAAGCAATCAGCCCCAGCATTTT
TRBJ2-7,NA,TRBV11-2,11,NA,CASSLWTEQYF,TGTGCCAGCAGCCTCTGGACAGAGCAGTACTTC
TRBJ1-6,NA,TRBV2,13,NA,CASSRNTDSPLHF,TGTGCCAGCAGTCGCAACACAGATTCACCCCTCCACTTT
TRBJ1-2,once,TRBV18,12,NA,CASSPGRNGYTF,TGTGCCAGCTCACCAGGGAGAAATGGCTACACCTTC
TRBJ1-3,NA,TRBV12-3/TRBV12-4,13,NA,CASSFSSGNTIYF,TGTGCCAGCAGTTTCAGCTCTGGAAACACCATATATTTT
TRBJ1-3,NA,TRBV5-1,14,TRBD1,CASSSGQGENTIYF,TGCGCCAGCAGCTCGGGACAGGGGGAAAACACCATATATTTT
TRBJ2-5,NA,TRBV5-1,15,TRBD2,CASSSSGGSQETQYF,TGCGCCAGCAGCTCCAGCGGGGGGTCTCAAGAGACCCAGTACTTC
TRBJ1-2,NA,TRBV29-1,15,TRBD1,CSVEKTAQGANGYTF,TGCAGCGTTGAAAAAACCGCACAGGGGGCAAATGGCTACACCTTC
TRBJ2-7,NA,TRBV5-1,14,NA,CASSLKWGDYEQYF,TGCGCCAGCAGCTTGAAGTGGGGGGACTACGAGCAGTACTTC
TRBJ1-1,NA,TRBV3-1/TRBV3-2,14,NA,CASSRRGARTEAFF,TGTGCCAGCAGCCGGCGGGGGGCGCGCACTGAAGCTTTCTTT
TRBJ2-1,NA,TRBV21-1,13,NA,CASNKSGYNEQFF,TGTGCCAGCAACAAGAGCGGGTACAATGAGCAGTTCTTC
TRBJ2-7,NA,TRBV7-5,13,NA,CVRSHRGSYEQYF,TGTGTCAGAAGCCACAGGGGGTCCTACGAGCAGTACTTC
TRBJ1-3,NA,TRBV5-4,15,TRBD1,CASSLLGTDGNTIYF,TGTGCCAGCAGCTTGTTAGGGACAGATGGAAACACCATATATTTT
TRBJ2-5,NA,TRBV27,12,TRBD1,CASKRTGETQYF,TGTGCCAGCAAGAGGACAGGAGAGACCCAGTACTTC
TRBJ2-7,NA,TRBV14,12,NA,CASSPSSYEQYF,TGTGCCAGCAGCCCGAGCTCCTACGAGCAGTACTTC
TRBJ1-1,NA,TRBV30,14,TRBD1,CAWSEGDRGDQAFF,TGTGCCTGGAGTGAGGGGGACAGGGGCGATCAAGCTTTCTTT
TRBJ2-7,NA,TRBV5-1,16,NA,CASSLGSGTHTYEQYF,TGCGCCAGCAGCTTGGGATCGGGGACACACACCTACGAGCAGTACTTC
TRBJ1-2,once,TRBV6-5,16,TRBD1,CASSYSTGDGYYGYTF,TGTGCCAGCAGTTACTCGACAGGGGATGGCTACTATGGCTACACCTTC
TRBJ2-5,NA,TRBV12-3/TRBV12-4,13,NA,CASSLQDMETQYF,TGTGCCAGCAGTTTACAGGATATGGAGACCCAGTACTTC
TRBJ2-1,once,TRBV27,12,NA,CASSPSSGEQFF,TGTGCCAGCAGCCCCTCCTCGGGTGAGCAGTTCTTC
TRBJ1-4,few,TRBV21-1,18,NA,CASSKGGRGRLWGEKLFF,TGTGCCAGCAGCAAAGGTGGCAGGGGAAGGCTATGGGGAGAAAAACTGTTTTTT
TRBJ1-1,NA,TRBV6-5,15,NA,CASSYQDSRGAEAFF,TGTGCCAGCAGTTACCAGGACAGCCGGGGGGCGGAAGCTTTCTTT
TRBJ2-1,NA,TRBV7-3,16,TRBD2,CASSSETSSHNNEQFF,TGTGCCAGCAGCTCGGAGACTAGCTCTCACAACAATGAGCAGTTCTTC
TRBJ1-2,once,TRBV5-5,14,NA,CASSEGSYNYGYTF,TGTGCCAGCAGCGAGGGCAGTTACAACTATGGCTACACCTTC
TRBJ2-1,NA,TRBV4-3,17,NA,CASSQDTRGGPHNEQFF,TGCGCCAGCAGCCAAGATACTCGCGGGGGCCCGCACAATGAGCAGTTCTTC
TRBJ1-1,NA,TRBV7-2,15,NA,CASSLSTGSTSEAFF,TGTGCCAGCAGCTTATCGACAGGTTCCACATCTGAAGCTTTCTTT
TRBJ2-7,NA,TRBV9,14,TRBD1,CASSVGQGAYEQYF,TGTGCCAGCAGCGTAGGACAGGGGGCCTACGAGCAGTACTTC
TRBJ1-2,NA,TRBV30,19,NA,CAWSVTIHPPSAGNYGYTF,TGTGCCTGGAGTGTAACAATCCACCCCCCATCGGCAGGCAACTATGGCTACACCTTC
TRBJ1-2,NA,TRBV6-5,15,NA,CASSRDDGGDDGYTF,TGTGCCAGCAGCCGGGACGACGGGGGGGATGATGGCTACACCTTC
TRBJ2-1,NA,TRBV29-1,17,TRBD2,CSARGEPLAGGPNEQFF,TGCAGCGCCAGAGGGGAACCTCTAGCGGGGGGGCCGAATGAGCAGTTCTTC
TRBJ1-6,NA,TRBV11-2,18,TRBD1,CASSLAAGQASYNSPLHF,TGTGCCAGCAGCTTAGCCGCGGGACAGGCCTCCTATAATTCACCCCTCCACTTT
TRBJ1-3,once,TRBV3-1/TRBV3-2,16,NA,CASSSLQPGSGNTIYF,TGTGCCAGCAGCAGCTTACAGCCCGGATCTGGAAACACCATATATTTT
TRBJ2-1,once,TRBV27,14,NA,CASSPTRGFNEQFF,TGTGCCAGCAGTCCCACTCGCGGCTTCAATGAGCAGTTCTTC
TRBJ1-3,NA,TRBV24-1,15,NA,CATSDAGPSGNTIYF,TGTGCCACCAGTGATGCAGGTCCTTCTGGAAACACCATATATTTT
TRBJ1-1,NA,TRBV5-1,15,NA,CASSFSLGETPEAFF,TGCGCCAGCAGCTTTTCTTTGGGAGAGACTCCTGAAGCTTTCTTT
TRBJ2-1,NA,TRBV27,15,NA,CASSSSVGGRNEQFF,TGTGCCAGCAGTTCCTCGGTCGGAGGGCGCAATGAGCAGTTCTTC
TRBJ1-5,NA,TRBV6-6,15,NA,CASIRVGGSDQPQHF,TGTGCCAGCATTAGGGTGGGGGGAAGTGATCAGCCCCAGCATTTT
TRBJ2-7,NA,TRBV7-9,14,NA,CASSLDWAAYEQYF,TGTGCCAGCAGCTTAGATTGGGCAGCCTACGAGCAGTACTTC